This TCR beta chain was identified in a study of blood T cells in healthy people across ages. To note about this clonotype: The target antigen is unknown.

The second PCR ran about 6 to 12 cycles with a sample-barcoded 5' primer and J-beta primers. TCRdb called the 5' RACE reads again in MiXCR, with one record for every CDR3 protein. In the table there are hundreds of thousands of distinct CDR3 sequences, 20% to 30% of which are singletons. Donor samples were obtained from healthy Caucasian individuals from Russia, aged 6 to 90. Overall study findings and caveats: PBMCs were not sorted, which prevented a conclusive comparison of naive versus antigen-experienced cells.

These data were also filed under a second study, of T cells of mothers and their children. As that study records: Mothers gave over 10 million TCR beta CDR3 reads each, and children several million each. Regardless of relatedness, pairs show thymic selection shaping TCR recombination output in a similar manner.

Specimen: blood. The TCR originated in a boy aged 5-17 years in good health.

CDR3 bases: TGTGCCACCTCACAAGGAATCTATGGCTACACCTTC. Amino acid sequence: CATSQGIYGYTF. The chain recombines TRBV15 with TRBJ1-2; no clear D gene. V lost 8 bases and J 4 bases, leaving 11 bases between the germline ends. The germline V gene encodes CDR1 LNHNV and CDR2 YYDKDF (reference sequence). The CDR3 sequence is 12 residues long.